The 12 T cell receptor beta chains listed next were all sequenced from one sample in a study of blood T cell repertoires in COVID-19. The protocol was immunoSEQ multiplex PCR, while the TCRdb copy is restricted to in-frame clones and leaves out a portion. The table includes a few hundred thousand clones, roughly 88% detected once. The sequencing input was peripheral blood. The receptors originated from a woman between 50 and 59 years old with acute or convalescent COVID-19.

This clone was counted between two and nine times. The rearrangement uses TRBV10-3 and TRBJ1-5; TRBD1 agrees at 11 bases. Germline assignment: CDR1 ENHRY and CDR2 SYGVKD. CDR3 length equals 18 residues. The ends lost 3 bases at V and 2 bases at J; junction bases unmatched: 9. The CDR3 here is CAISDPDRGRRGNQPQHF. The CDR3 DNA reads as TGTGCCATCAGTGACCCGGACAGGGGGCGCCGGGGCAATCAGCCCCAGCATTTT.

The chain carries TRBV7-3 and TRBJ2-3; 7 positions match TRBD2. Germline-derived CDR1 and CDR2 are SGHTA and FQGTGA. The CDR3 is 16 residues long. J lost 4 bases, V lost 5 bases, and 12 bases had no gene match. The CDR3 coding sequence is TGTGCCAGCAGCCCCACAGCAGGGAGGGGCGCAGATACGCAGTATTTT. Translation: CASSPTAGRGADTQYF.

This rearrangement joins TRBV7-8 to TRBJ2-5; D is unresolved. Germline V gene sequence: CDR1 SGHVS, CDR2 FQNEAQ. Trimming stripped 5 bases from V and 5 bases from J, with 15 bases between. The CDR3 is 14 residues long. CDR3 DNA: TGTGCCAGCAGCCCCCTAGGAATCGCGGAGACCCAGTACTTC. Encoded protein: CASSPLGIAETQYF.

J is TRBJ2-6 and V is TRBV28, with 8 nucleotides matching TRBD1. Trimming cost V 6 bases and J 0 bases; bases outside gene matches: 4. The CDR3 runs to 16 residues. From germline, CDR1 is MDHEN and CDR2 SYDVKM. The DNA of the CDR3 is TGTGCCAGCAGACGACAGGGGCCCTCTGGGGCCAACGTCCTGACTTTC. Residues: CASRRQGPSGANVLTF.

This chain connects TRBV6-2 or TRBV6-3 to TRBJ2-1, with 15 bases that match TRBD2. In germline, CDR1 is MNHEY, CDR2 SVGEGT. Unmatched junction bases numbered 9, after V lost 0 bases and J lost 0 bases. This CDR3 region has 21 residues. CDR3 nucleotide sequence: TGTGCCAGCAGTTACTCGAGTCAGGGGACTAGCGGGGGGAGCTCCTACAATGAGCAGTTCTTC. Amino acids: CASSYSSQGTSGGSSYNEQFF.

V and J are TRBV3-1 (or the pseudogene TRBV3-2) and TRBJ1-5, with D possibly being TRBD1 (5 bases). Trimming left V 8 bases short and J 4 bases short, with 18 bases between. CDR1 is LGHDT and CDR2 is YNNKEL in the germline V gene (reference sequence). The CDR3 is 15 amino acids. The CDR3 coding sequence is TGTGCCAGCCCAGGGAGGGTTTTCGGGAATCAGCCCCAGCATTTT. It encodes CASPGRVFGNQPQHF.

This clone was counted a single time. In DNA form, the CDR3 reads TGTGCCAGCAGCTCCCTCGGGGAGCTGTTTTTT. The encoded protein is CASSSLGELFF. The J gene is TRBJ2-2, the V gene TRBV11-2; D is undetermined. Germline-derived CDR1 and CDR2 are SGHAT and FQNNGV. The V end lost 4 bases, the J end lost 7 bases, and 4 bases lay between the germline ends. This CDR3 has 11 residues.

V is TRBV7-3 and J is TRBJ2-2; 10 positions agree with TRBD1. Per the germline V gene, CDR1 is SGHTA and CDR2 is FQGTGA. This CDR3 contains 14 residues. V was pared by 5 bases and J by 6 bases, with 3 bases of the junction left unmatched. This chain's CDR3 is CASSRQGAPGELFF. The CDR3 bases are TGTGCCAGCAGCCGACAGGGGGCCCCCGGGGAGCTGTTTTTT.

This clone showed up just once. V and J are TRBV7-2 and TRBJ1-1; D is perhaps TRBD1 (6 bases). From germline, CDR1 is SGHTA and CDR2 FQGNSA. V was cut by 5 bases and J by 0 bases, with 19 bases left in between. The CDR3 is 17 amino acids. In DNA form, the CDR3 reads TGTGCCAGCAGCCCCGAGGACAGCTTGAAAATGAACACTGAAGCTTTCTTT. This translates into CASSPEDSLKMNTEAFF.

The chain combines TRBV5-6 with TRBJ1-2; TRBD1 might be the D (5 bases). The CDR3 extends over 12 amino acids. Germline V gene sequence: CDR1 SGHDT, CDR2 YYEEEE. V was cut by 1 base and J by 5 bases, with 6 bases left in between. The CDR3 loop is CASSLRQYGYTF. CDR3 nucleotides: TGTGCCAGCAGCTTGCGACAGTATGGCTACACCTTC.

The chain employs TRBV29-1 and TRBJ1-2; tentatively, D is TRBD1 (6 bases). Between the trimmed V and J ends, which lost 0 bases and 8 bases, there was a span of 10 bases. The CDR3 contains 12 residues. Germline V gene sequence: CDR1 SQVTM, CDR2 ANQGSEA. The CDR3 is CSVEDWDIGYTF. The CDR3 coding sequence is TGCAGCGTTGAAGATTGGGACATAGGCTACACCTTC.

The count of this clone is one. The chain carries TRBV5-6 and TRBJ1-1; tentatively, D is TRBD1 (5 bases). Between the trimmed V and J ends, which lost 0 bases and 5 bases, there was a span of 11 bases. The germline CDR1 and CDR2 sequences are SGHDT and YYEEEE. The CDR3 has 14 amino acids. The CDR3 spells CASSLVGASTEAFF. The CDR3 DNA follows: TGTGCCAGCAGCTTGGTTGGGGCGTCGACTGAAGCTTTCTTT.